Listed below are T cell receptor beta chains from one sample, sequenced in a study of OX40 agonist ivuxolimab in advanced cancers. Profiling relied on immunoSEQ multiplex PCR, and the TCRdb table lists in-frame clones only, not all of them. The top ten clones hold less than 7.5% of a sample with tens of thousands of clones, 80% to 90% of them seen once. The material sequenced was CD4+ or CD8+ T cells sorted from blood, taken in a trial of the OX40 agonist ivuxolimab. The origin of the receptors is an adult with an advanced solid tumor such as melanoma, head and neck, liver or kidney cancer. The CDR3 runs from the conserved cysteine through the conserved F or W. The order of the fields is D gene, clone size, V gene, J gene, CDR3 DNA, CDR3 protein. The D gene is left open where the match is weak. Clone sizes are given selectively: once, few, many, or a class where the clone is expanded.

d_call: TRBD2
clone_size: -
v_call: TRBV9
j_call: TRBJ2-3
cdr3_nt: TGTGCCAGCAGCGTAGACTCTAGCGGGGGCCGGGATACGCAGTATTTT
cdr3_aa: CASSVDSSGGRDTQYF

d_call: -
clone_size: few
v_call: TRBV6-6
j_call: TRBJ1-2
cdr3_nt: TGTGCCAGCAGTTACTACAGTCAAGCCTATGGCTACACCTTC
cdr3_aa: CASSYYSQAYGYTF

d_call: TRBD2
clone_size: once
v_call: TRBV6-5
j_call: TRBJ2-7
cdr3_nt: TGTGCCAGCTACGCGGGGGGAGAGTACGAGCAGTACTTC
cdr3_aa: CASYAGGEYEQYF

d_call: -
clone_size: -
v_call: TRBV27
j_call: TRBJ1-2
cdr3_nt: TGTGCCAGCAGTTTTTCCGGCAACTATGGCTACACCTTC
cdr3_aa: CASSFSGNYGYTF

d_call: -
clone_size: -
v_call: TRBV9
j_call: TRBJ2-1
cdr3_nt: TGTGCCAGCAGCGTAGGAGGGGGGTCCAACAATGAGCAGTTCTTC
cdr3_aa: CASSVGGGSNNEQFF

d_call: -
clone_size: -
v_call: TRBV5-6
j_call: TRBJ2-7
cdr3_nt: TGTGCCAGCAGCTTCAGGACACCTTACGAGCAGTACTTC
cdr3_aa: CASSFRTPYEQYF

d_call: TRBD2
clone_size: -
v_call: TRBV7-6
j_call: TRBJ2-1
cdr3_nt: TGTGCCAGCAGCTTAGTACTCGCGGGAGGGCCGGGGAATGAGCAGTTCTTC
cdr3_aa: CASSLVLAGGPGNEQFF

d_call: -
clone_size: -
v_call: TRBV7-9
j_call: TRBJ1-1
cdr3_nt: TGTGCCAGCAGCTCGACAGACTTGAACACTGAAGCTTTCTTT
cdr3_aa: CASSSTDLNTEAFF

d_call: -
clone_size: once
v_call: TRBV19
j_call: TRBJ2-4
cdr3_nt: TGTGCCAACCCGACAGCTTACAAAAACATTCAGTACTTC
cdr3_aa: CANPTAYKNIQYF

d_call: TRBD1
clone_size: -
v_call: TRBV19
j_call: TRBJ1-1
cdr3_nt: TGTGCCAGTAGTATAGTTAGGGGGCGGACTGAAGCTTTCTTT
cdr3_aa: CASSIVRGRTEAFF

d_call: -
clone_size: -
v_call: TRBV28
j_call: TRBJ2-7
cdr3_nt: TGTGCCAGCAGTTTTAACAACTACGAGCAGTACTTC
cdr3_aa: CASSFNNYEQYF

d_call: -
clone_size: -
v_call: TRBV12-5
j_call: TRBJ2-6
cdr3_nt: TGTGCTAGTGGTTTGTTGGAGGGGGCGCTTGGGGCCAACGTCCTGACTTTC
cdr3_aa: CASGLLEGALGANVLTF

d_call: TRBD2
clone_size: -
v_call: TRBV29-1
j_call: TRBJ2-2
cdr3_nt: TGCAGCGCCACGGAGAGCGGGAGGGCCCTCGCCGGGGAGCTGTTTTTT
cdr3_aa: CSATESGRALAGELFF

d_call: TRBD2
clone_size: -
v_call: TRBV6-1
j_call: TRBJ2-3
cdr3_nt: TGTGCCAGCAGTGAATTCGCGGGAGGGAGCACAGATACGCAGTATTTT
cdr3_aa: CASSEFAGGSTDTQYF

d_call: -
clone_size: once
v_call: TRBV7-9
j_call: TRBJ1-3
cdr3_nt: TGTGCCAGCAGCTTAATGACACTTGGAAACACCATATATTTT
cdr3_aa: CASSLMTLGNTIYF

d_call: -
clone_size: -
v_call: TRBV2
j_call: TRBJ1-4
cdr3_nt: TGTGCCAGCAGTGAAGCGCCTGGGTTTGCAACTAATGAAAAACTGTTTTTT
cdr3_aa: CASSEAPGFATNEKLFF

d_call: -
clone_size: -
v_call: TRBV28
j_call: TRBJ1-1
cdr3_nt: TGTGCCACCATCTGGGGGTCGAACACTGAAGCTTTCTTT
cdr3_aa: CATIWGSNTEAFF

d_call: -
clone_size: -
v_call: TRBV6-5
j_call: TRBJ2-1
cdr3_nt: TGTGCCAGCAGTCGCGGGACCGTCTCCTACAATGAGCAGTTCTTC
cdr3_aa: CASSRGTVSYNEQFF